This T cell receptor beta chain was recorded in a study of blood T cell repertoires in COVID-19. Study background: Samples representing acute and convalescent COVID-19 were sourced from the United States, Italy and Spain. In each case, the material was cDNA or gDNA derived from T cells, B-cell-depleted T cells, or PBMCs.

Patients of the Seattle cohort, enrolled during active infection, were followed longitudinally. In germline, CDR1 is SEHNR, CDR2 FQNEAQ (reference sequence). After removal of 5 bases from V and 1 base from J, the junction contained 7 bases not matched to a gene. The CDR3 contains 15 residues. Methods used by the authors: Cell counts per sample came from amplifying reference gene primers. Produced via immunoSEQ multiplex PCR; TCRdb's table is partial and in-frame only. The DNA gave D and trimming, while V, J and clone size come from that table. The sample contains 200,000 to 250,000 clones, roughly four fifths of which appear only once.

The chain joins TRBV7-9 to TRBJ1-1; TRBD1 aligns across 7 bases. This clonotype was obtained from a woman aged 70-85 years with COVID-19, enrolled during active disease. The source material was peripheral blood. The CDR3 loop is CASSPTQGGNTEAFF. In DNA form, the CDR3 reads TGTGCCAGCAGCCCGACGCAGGGGGGGAACACTGAAGCTTTCTTT.